A selection of T cell receptor beta chains follows, all from one sample in a study of spatial heterogeneity in lung cancer. TCRdb re-analysed the 5' RACE reads in MiXCR, keeping a single row per CDR3 protein. This table holds more than 7,500 distinct CDR3 sequences, roughly 4.3% found once. The sequenced sample was PBMCs, obtained at surgery. Every receptor here comes from a male donor with early-stage non-small cell lung cancer. CDR3s include the opening cysteine and the closing phenylalanine or tryptophan. Each record gives: J gene, V gene, clone size, CDR3 length, D gene, CDR3 DNA, CDR3 protein. The D gene is left open where the match is weak. Part of the rows lack a size; the others show once, few, many or a class for expanded clones.

j_call: TRBJ2-3
v_call: TRBV13
clone_size: medium-sized
cdr3_length: 14
d_call: TRBD1
cdr3_nt: TGTGCCAGCAGCCTGGACAGGGGAACAGATACGCAGTATTTT
cdr3_aa: CASSLDRGTDTQYF

j_call: TRBJ2-3
v_call: TRBV12-3/TRBV12-4
clone_size: many
cdr3_length: 16
d_call: TRBD1
cdr3_nt: TGTGCCAGCCCCGGCACAGGGGGCATACTAACAGATACGCAGTATTTT
cdr3_aa: CASPGTGGILTDTQYF

j_call: TRBJ2-3
v_call: TRBV25-1
clone_size: few
cdr3_length: 14
d_call: TRBD2
cdr3_nt: TGTGCCAGCAGTGCCACACTAGCGACAGATACGCAGTATTTT
cdr3_aa: CASSATLATDTQYF

j_call: TRBJ1-1
v_call: TRBV20-1
clone_size: many
cdr3_length: 13
d_call: -
cdr3_nt: TGCAGGGCCCGGGCAGATGAGAACACTGAAGCTTTCTTT
cdr3_aa: CRARADENTEAFF

j_call: TRBJ2-5
v_call: TRBV7-8
clone_size: few
cdr3_length: 16
d_call: TRBD2
cdr3_nt: TGTGCCAGCAGCTTGACTAGCGGGGGAGGTCTGGAGACCCAGTACTTC
cdr3_aa: CASSLTSGGGLETQYF

j_call: TRBJ2-5
v_call: TRBV5-6
clone_size: medium-sized
cdr3_length: 13
d_call: -
cdr3_nt: TGTGCCAGCAGCTTGGTCCTAGAAGAGACCCAGTACTTC
cdr3_aa: CASSLVLEETQYF

j_call: TRBJ1-1
v_call: TRBV11-2
clone_size: medium-sized
cdr3_length: 14
d_call: -
cdr3_nt: TGTGCCAGCAGCTCAGAGGGGGTGGGGTCTGAAGCTTTCTTT
cdr3_aa: CASSSEGVGSEAFF

j_call: TRBJ1-2
v_call: TRBV20-1
clone_size: few
cdr3_length: 16
d_call: -
cdr3_nt: TGCAGTGCTAGATTCGGCAGGCCAGGGGTAAACTATGGCTACACCTTC
cdr3_aa: CSARFGRPGVNYGYTF

j_call: TRBJ1-4
v_call: TRBV27
clone_size: many
cdr3_length: 13
d_call: -
cdr3_nt: TGTGCCAGCAGGTTAAACAGGGAGGAAAAACTGTTTTTT
cdr3_aa: CASRLNREEKLFF

j_call: TRBJ2-5
v_call: TRBV2
clone_size: many
cdr3_length: 16
d_call: TRBD2
cdr3_nt: TGTGCCAGCAGTCTCCAAGCGGGGGGCCGGGCGGGGACCCAGTACTTC
cdr3_aa: CASSLQAGGRAGTQYF

j_call: TRBJ1-5
v_call: TRBV20-1
clone_size: many
cdr3_length: 20
d_call: TRBD1
cdr3_nt: TGCAGTGCTATGATGATAGACGGGACAGGGGGCTTGAGAAGCAATCAGCCCCAGCATTTT
cdr3_aa: CSAMMIDGTGGLRSNQPQHF

j_call: TRBJ2-2
v_call: TRBV6-6
clone_size: medium-sized
cdr3_length: 19
d_call: TRBD2
cdr3_nt: TGTGCCAGCAGTTACTCTTGGGAGTCGGGGACTAGAAACGCCGGGGAGCTGTTTTTT
cdr3_aa: CASSYSWESGTRNAGELFF

j_call: TRBJ2-1
v_call: TRBV11-3
clone_size: -
cdr3_length: 15
d_call: -
cdr3_nt: TGTGCCAGCAGCTTAGATTCCGGGGTCTACAATGAGCAGTTCTTC
cdr3_aa: CASSLDSGVYNEQFF

j_call: TRBJ1-1
v_call: TRBV7-9
clone_size: many
cdr3_length: 15
d_call: TRBD1
cdr3_nt: TGTGCCAGCAGACCAACAGGGGTTGGGAACACTGAAGCTTTCTTT
cdr3_aa: CASRPTGVGNTEAFF

j_call: TRBJ2-1
v_call: TRBV6-1
clone_size: many
cdr3_length: 13
d_call: -
cdr3_nt: TGTGCCAGCAGTCCCGAGATTGACAATGAGCAGTTCTTC
cdr3_aa: CASSPEIDNEQFF

j_call: TRBJ2-2
v_call: TRBV12-3/TRBV12-4
clone_size: few
cdr3_length: 13
d_call: -
cdr3_nt: TGTGCCAGCAGACGGACAGAGGGAAGGGAGCTGTTTTTT
cdr3_aa: CASRRTEGRELFF

j_call: TRBJ2-2
v_call: TRBV6-5
clone_size: many
cdr3_length: 14
d_call: -
cdr3_nt: TGTGCCAGCAGTGGATGGGGGGAAACCGGGGAGCTGTTTTTT
cdr3_aa: CASSGWGETGELFF

j_call: TRBJ2-5
v_call: TRBV7-9
clone_size: medium-sized
cdr3_length: 16
d_call: TRBD1
cdr3_nt: TGTGCCAGCAGCCCCGGGCAGGGGGCGACTGGTGGGACCCAGTACTTC
cdr3_aa: CASSPGQGATGGTQYF

j_call: TRBJ1-1
v_call: TRBV7-2
clone_size: many
cdr3_length: 14
d_call: -
cdr3_nt: TGTGCCAGCAGCTTAGGGGGCGCGTACACTGAAGCTTTCTTT
cdr3_aa: CASSLGGAYTEAFF

j_call: TRBJ2-1
v_call: TRBV9
clone_size: many
cdr3_length: 14
d_call: -
cdr3_nt: TGTGCCAGCAGCTTTCGATCCGGCTACAATGAGCAGTTCTTC
cdr3_aa: CASSFRSGYNEQFF

j_call: TRBJ1-2
v_call: TRBV18
clone_size: many
cdr3_length: 15
d_call: -
cdr3_nt: TGTGCCAGCTCACAAGCAAGGCCTCACCCCGAAGGCTACACCTTC
cdr3_aa: CASSQARPHPEGYTF

j_call: TRBJ2-1
v_call: TRBV29-1
clone_size: medium-sized
cdr3_length: 13
d_call: -
cdr3_nt: TGCAGCGTTGTGTTAACCCAGGGTAATGAGCAGTTCTTC
cdr3_aa: CSVVLTQGNEQFF

j_call: TRBJ1-1
v_call: TRBV3-1
clone_size: many
cdr3_length: 15
d_call: -
cdr3_nt: TGTGCCAGCAGCCATGAAGTGACCGGGGGGATTGAAGCTTTCTTT
cdr3_aa: CASSHEVTGGIEAFF

j_call: TRBJ2-5
v_call: TRBV7-2
clone_size: -
cdr3_length: 14
d_call: -
cdr3_nt: TGTGCCAGCAGCTTAGGGGGGGCTCAAGAGACCCAGTACTTC
cdr3_aa: CASSLGGAQETQYF

j_call: TRBJ1-1
v_call: TRBV24-1
clone_size: medium-sized
cdr3_length: 17
d_call: TRBD1
cdr3_nt: TGTGCCACCAGTGATTTGAACAGGGGAGAAAGGGACACTGAAGCTTTCTTT
cdr3_aa: CATSDLNRGERDTEAFF

j_call: TRBJ2-6
v_call: TRBV10-3
clone_size: -
cdr3_length: 14
d_call: TRBD1
cdr3_nt: TGTGCCATCAGTGGGACAGGGAAGGCCAACGTCCTGACTTTC
cdr3_aa: CAISGTGKANVLTF